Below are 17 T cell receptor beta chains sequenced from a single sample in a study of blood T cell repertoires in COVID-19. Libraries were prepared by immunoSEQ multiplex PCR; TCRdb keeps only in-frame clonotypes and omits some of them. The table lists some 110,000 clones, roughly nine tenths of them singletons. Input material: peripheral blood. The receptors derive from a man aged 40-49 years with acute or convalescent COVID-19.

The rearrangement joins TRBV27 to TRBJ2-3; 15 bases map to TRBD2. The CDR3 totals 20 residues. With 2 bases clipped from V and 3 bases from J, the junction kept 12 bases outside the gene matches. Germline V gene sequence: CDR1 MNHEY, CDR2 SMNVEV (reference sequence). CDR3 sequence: CASSLTGPGLAGGGTDTQYF. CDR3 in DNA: TGTGCCAGCAGTTTAACAGGACCGGGACTAGCGGGAGGAGGTACAGATACGCAGTATTTT.

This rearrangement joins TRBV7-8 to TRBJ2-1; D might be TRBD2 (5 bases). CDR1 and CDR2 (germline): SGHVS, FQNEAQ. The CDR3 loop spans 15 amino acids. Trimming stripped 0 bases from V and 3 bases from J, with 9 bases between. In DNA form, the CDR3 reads TGTGCCAGCAGCTTAGCGGAGCGGAACTACAATGAGCAGTTCTTC. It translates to CASSLAERNYNEQFF.

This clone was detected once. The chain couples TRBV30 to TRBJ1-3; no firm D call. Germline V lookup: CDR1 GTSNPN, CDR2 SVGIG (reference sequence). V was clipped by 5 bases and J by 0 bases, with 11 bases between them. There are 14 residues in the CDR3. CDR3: CAWLENLSGNTIYF. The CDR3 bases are TGTGCCTGGCTCGAGAACCTCTCTGGAAACACCATATATTTT. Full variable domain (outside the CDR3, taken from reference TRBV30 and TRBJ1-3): SQTIHQWPATLVQPVGSPLSLECTVEGTSNPNLYWYRQAAGRGLQLLFYSVGIGQISSEVPQNLSASRPQDRQFILSSKKLLLSDSGFYLCAWLENLSGNTIYFGEGSWLTVV.

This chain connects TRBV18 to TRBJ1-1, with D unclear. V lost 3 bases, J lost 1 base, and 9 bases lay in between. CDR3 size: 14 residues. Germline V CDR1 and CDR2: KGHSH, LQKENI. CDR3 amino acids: CASSPVEWNTEAFF. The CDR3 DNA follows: TGTGCCAGCTCACCGGTCGAGTGGAACACTGAAGCTTTCTTT.

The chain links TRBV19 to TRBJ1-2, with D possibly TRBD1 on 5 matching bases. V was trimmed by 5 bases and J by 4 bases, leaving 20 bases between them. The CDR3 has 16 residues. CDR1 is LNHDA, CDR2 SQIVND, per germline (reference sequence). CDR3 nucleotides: TGTGCCAGTAGTGCCAGCAACCCACAGGCGTTCTATGGCTACACCTTC. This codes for CASSASNPQAFYGYTF.

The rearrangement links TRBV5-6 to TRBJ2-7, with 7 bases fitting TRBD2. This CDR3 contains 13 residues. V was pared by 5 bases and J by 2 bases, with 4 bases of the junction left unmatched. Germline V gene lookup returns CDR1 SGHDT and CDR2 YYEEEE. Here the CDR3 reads CASRGAGTYEQYF. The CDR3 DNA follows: TGTGCCAGCAGGGGAGCGGGAACCTACGAGCAGTACTTC. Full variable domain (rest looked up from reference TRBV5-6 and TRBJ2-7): DAGVTQSPTHLIKTRGQQVTLRCSPKSGHDTVSWYQQALGQGPQFIFQYYEEEERQRGNFPDRFSGHQFPNYSSELNVNALLLGDSALYLCASRGAGTYEQYFGPGTRLTVT.

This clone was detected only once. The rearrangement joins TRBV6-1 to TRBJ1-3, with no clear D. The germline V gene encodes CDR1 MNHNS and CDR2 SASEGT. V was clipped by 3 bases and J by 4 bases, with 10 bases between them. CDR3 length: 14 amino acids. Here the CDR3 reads CASSESRGGNTIYF. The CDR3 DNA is TGTGCCAGCAGTGAGTCCAGAGGAGGAAACACCATATATTTT.

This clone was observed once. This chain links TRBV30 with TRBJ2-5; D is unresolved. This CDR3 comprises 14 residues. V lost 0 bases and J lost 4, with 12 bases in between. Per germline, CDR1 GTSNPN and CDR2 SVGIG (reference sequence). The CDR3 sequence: CAWSVSTGAETQYF. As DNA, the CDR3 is TGTGCCTGGAGTGTCAGTACGGGTGCAGAGACCCAGTACTTC.

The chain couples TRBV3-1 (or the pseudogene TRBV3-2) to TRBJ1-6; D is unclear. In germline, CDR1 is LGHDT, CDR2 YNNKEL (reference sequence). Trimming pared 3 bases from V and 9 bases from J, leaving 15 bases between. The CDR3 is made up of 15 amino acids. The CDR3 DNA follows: TGTGCCAGCAGCCACCGAGGGTTGGGGATTTCACCCCTCCACTTT. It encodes CASSHRGLGISPLHF.

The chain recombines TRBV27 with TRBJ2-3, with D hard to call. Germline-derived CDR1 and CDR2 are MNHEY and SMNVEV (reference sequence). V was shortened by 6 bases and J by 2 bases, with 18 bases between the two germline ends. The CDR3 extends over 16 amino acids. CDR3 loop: CASSPLSPSPTDTQYF. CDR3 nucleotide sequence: TGTGCCAGCAGCCCCCTAAGCCCGAGTCCCACAGATACGCAGTATTTT.

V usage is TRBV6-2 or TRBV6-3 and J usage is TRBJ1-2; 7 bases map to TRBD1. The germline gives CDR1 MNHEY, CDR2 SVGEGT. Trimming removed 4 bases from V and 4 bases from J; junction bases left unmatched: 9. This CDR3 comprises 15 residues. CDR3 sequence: CASSSTGFIGYGYTF. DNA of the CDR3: TGTGCCAGCAGTTCGACAGGGTTCATAGGCTATGGCTACACCTTC.

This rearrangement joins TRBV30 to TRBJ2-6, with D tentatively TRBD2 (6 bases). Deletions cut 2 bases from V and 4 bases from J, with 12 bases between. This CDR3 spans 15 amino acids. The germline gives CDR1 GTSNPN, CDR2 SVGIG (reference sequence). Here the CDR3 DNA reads TGTGCCTGGAGTTTAGGAGGGGCGGGGGCCAACGTCCTGACTTTC. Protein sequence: CAWSLGGAGANVLTF.

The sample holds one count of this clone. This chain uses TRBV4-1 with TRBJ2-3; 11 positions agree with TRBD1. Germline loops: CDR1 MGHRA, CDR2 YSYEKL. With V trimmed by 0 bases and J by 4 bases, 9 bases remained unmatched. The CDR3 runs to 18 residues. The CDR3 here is CASSQDIGQGARADTQYF. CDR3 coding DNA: TGCGCCAGCAGCCAAGATATTGGACAGGGGGCCCGAGCAGATACGCAGTATTTT.

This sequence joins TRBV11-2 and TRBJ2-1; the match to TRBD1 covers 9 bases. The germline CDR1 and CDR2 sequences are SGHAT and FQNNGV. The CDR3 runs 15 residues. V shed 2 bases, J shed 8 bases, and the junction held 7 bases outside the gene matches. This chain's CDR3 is CASSLNGQGLYEQFF. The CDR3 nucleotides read TGTGCCAGCAGCTTAAACGGACAGGGGCTGTATGAGCAGTTCTTC.

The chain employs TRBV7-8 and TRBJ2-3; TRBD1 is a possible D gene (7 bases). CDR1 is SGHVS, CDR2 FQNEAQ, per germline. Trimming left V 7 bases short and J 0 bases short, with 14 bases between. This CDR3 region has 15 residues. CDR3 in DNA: TGTGCCAGCATCTCGCGGGACAGAAGCACAGATACGCAGTATTTT. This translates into CASISRDRSTDTQYF.

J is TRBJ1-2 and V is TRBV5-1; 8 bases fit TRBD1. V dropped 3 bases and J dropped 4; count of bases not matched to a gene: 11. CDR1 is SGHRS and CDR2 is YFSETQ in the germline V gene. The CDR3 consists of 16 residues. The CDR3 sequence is CASSSISGGLGYGYTF. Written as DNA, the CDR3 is TGCGCCAGCAGCTCGATCTCAGGGGGCCTGGGCTATGGCTACACCTTC.

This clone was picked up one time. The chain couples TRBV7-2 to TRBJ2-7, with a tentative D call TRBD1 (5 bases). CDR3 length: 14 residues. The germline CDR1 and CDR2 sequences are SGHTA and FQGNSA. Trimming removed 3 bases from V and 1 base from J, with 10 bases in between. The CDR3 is CASSFNQGSYEQYF. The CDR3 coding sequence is TGTGCCAGCAGCTTTAATCAGGGATCCTACGAGCAGTACTTC.